The rows below give T cell receptor beta chains drawn from one sample of a study of CD8+ T cells in alopecia areata. Some clones are missing from TCRdb's copy, which holds only in-frame ones; the method was immunoSEQ multiplex PCR. Here the sample spans some 7,000 clones, 64% being singletons. The sample consisted of skin, taken at week 4, from a patient treated with tofacitinib. These receptors all come from a human donor with alopecia areata. Each CDR3 is given with its conserved first and last residue. Fields, in order: V gene, D gene, J gene, CDR3 protein. The D gene is left open where the match is weak.

TRBV6-5	NA	TRBJ1-6	CASSDGRERSPLHF
TRBV4-1	TRBD2	TRBJ2-1	CASSPFRQGLIDNEQFF
TRBV7-3	TRBD2	TRBJ2-1	CASSLTSAYNEQFF
TRBV7-2	NA	TRBJ1-2	CASSLDGPFYGYTF
TRBV4-1	NA	TRBJ1-5	CASSQDDRFSNQPQHF
TRBV10-2	NA	TRBJ1-5	CASSVVNSNQPQHF
TRBV18	NA	TRBJ2-1	CASSPLPPSAPNEQFF
TRBV9	NA	TRBJ1-6	CASSVLADSPLHF
TRBV28	TRBD1	TRBJ1-6	CASSLFRQGASYNSPLHF
TRBV5-1	TRBD2	TRBJ2-1	CASSLLPSGRPGEQFF
TRBV10-3	NA	TRBJ1-1	CAISESAGKEGAFF
TRBV4-1	NA	TRBJ2-6	CASSREQTDSGANVLTF
TRBV27	NA	TRBJ2-3	CASKVAYTDTQYF
TRBV18	NA	TRBJ2-3	CASSPPGLASTDTQYF
TRBV29-1	TRBD1	TRBJ2-5	CSVRDRGPQETQYF
TRBV4-1	NA	TRBJ1-2	CASSQHAAGYTF
TRBV10-3	NA	TRBJ2-3	CAIKELGEGTDTQYF
TRBV10-2	TRBD1	TRBJ2-7	CASGQVAYEQYF
TRBV10-3	TRBD1	TRBJ2-7	CAISESTGGGQYF
TRBV6-5	NA	TRBJ1-5	CASSSGGMGNQPQHF
TRBV6-5	NA	TRBJ1-2	CASSFRDVGWDGYTF
TRBV5-1	TRBD1	TRBJ1-1	CASSPGQGAPEAFF
TRBV6-6	TRBD1	TRBJ1-5	CASSYWRTGGDQPQHF
TRBV15	NA	TRBJ1-4	CATRAWPQGKLFF
TRBV7-2	NA	TRBJ2-1	CASSLAASSYNEQFF
TRBV7-2	NA	TRBJ1-2	CASSLNPGRGYGYTF
TRBV1	NA	TRBJ2-1	CTSSQDDWASGGEGNEQFF
TRBV5-1	NA	TRBJ2-3	CASSEPGGTDTQYF
TRBV18	NA	TRBJ2-5	CASSPPQGKETQYF